Each of the 4 T cell receptor beta chains below was sequenced from the same sample in a study of shared clonotypes between healthy human individuals. Sequencing was performed with immunoSEQ multiplex PCR; in TCRdb, only in-frame clones are kept and a portion is missing. The sample gives under 600,000 clones, more than 95% of which show up once; 0.3% is in the top ten. Naive CD8 isolation took CD45RO-negative cells positively selected for CCR7 and excluded terminally differentiated effector memory CD45RA+ cells. The sequencing input was naive CD8+ T cells sorted from blood. These receptors all come from a man aged 30 to 39 in good health.

The rearrangement uses TRBV9 and TRBJ2-1, with TRBD1 matching over 8 bases. The CDR3 is 18 residues long. Germline V gives CDR1 SGDLS, CDR2 YYNGEE. V lost 0 bases and J lost 1; bases outside the gene matches: 9. The CDR3 reads CASSVGTGTGMSYNEQFF. The CDR3 DNA is TGTGCCAGCAGCGTAGGGACAGGGACAGGTATGTCCTACAATGAGCAGTTCTTC. Combining the CDR3 with reference TRBV9 and TRBJ2-1 gives the whole variable domain DSGVTQTPKHLITATGQRVTLRCSPRSGDLSVYWYQQSLDQGLQFLIQYYNGEERAKGNILERFSAQQFPDLHSELNLSSLELGDSALYFCASSVGTGTGMSYNEQFFGPGTRLTVL.

The chain couples TRBV12-5 to TRBJ1-1; D is possibly TRBD1 (6 bases). Germline values: CDR1 LGHNT, CDR2 FRNRAP. The CDR3 sequence is 12 residues long. Trimming took off 6 bases at V and 5 bases at J, with 10 bases between the two ends. Here the CDR3 reads CASGWGRTEAFF. Written as DNA, the CDR3 is TGTGCTAGTGGGTGGGGGCGAACTGAAGCTTTCTTT.

For this clone: Other DNA sequences within the sample encode an identical CDR3. The chain is built from TRBV15 and TRBJ2-7, with D perhaps matching TRBD1 (5 bases). CDR1 and CDR2 (germline): LNHNV, YYDKDF (reference sequence). The V gene lost 0 bases and the J gene lost 0 bases, with 6 bases spanning the gap. The CDR3 length is 14 residues. DNA of the CDR3: TGTGCCACCAGCAGAGATCAGGGCTCCTACGAGCAGTACTTC. It translates to CATSRDQGSYEQYF.

V gene TRBV27 combines with J gene TRBJ2-3; D may be TRBD1 (6 bases). This CDR3 contains 16 residues. V shed 4 bases and J shed 2 bases, with 16 bases lying between them. Germline assignment: CDR1 MNHEY and CDR2 SMNVEV (reference sequence). The CDR3 protein is CASSYRVPPYTDTQYF. CDR3 nucleotides: TGTGCCAGCAGTTACAGGGTTCCCCCCTACACAGATACGCAGTATTTT.